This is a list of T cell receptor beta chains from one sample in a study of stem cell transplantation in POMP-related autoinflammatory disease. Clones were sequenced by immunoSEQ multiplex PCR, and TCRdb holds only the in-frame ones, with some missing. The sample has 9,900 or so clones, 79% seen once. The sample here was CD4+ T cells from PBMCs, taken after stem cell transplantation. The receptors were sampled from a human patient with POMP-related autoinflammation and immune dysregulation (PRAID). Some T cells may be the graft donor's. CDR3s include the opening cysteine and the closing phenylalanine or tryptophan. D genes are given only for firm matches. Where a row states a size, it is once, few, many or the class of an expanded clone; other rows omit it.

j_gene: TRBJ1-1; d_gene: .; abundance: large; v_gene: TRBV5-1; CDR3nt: TGCGCCAGCAGCTTCTCGAACACTGAAGCTTTCTTT; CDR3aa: CASSFSNTEAFF
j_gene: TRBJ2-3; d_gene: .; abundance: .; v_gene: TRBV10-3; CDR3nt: TGTGCCATCTCCTCGAGCACAGATACGCAGTATTTT; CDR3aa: CAISSSTDTQYF
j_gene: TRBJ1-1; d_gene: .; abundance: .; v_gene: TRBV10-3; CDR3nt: TGTGCCATCAGTGACAGGGTCGAGGGCACTGAAGCTTTCTTT; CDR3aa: CAISDRVEGTEAFF
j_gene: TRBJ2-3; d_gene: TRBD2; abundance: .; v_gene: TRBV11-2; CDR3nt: TGTGCCAGCAGCTTAGCCCTTCTAGCGGGGGGGGGCACAGATACGCAGTATTTT; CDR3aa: CASSLALLAGGGTDTQYF
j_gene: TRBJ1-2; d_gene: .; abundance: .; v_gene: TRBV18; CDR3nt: TGTGCCAGCTCACCGGCCGGGGAGACAGTATATGGCTACACCTTC; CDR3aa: CASSPAGETVYGYTF
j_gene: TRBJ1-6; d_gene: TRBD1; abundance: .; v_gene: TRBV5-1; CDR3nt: TGCGCCAGCAGCCGGTCCGGGACAGTTTTTAACTATAATTCACCCCTCCACTTT; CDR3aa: CASSRSGTVFNYNSPLHF
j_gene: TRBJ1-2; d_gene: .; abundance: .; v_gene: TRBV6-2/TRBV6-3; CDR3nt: TGTGCCAGCAGTTACTGGGATCCTAACTATGGCTACACCTTC; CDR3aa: CASSYWDPNYGYTF
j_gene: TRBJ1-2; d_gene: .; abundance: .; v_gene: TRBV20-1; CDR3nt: TGCAGTGCTAGTAGGGGCGCAGTAAATGGCTACACCTTC; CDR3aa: CSASRGAVNGYTF
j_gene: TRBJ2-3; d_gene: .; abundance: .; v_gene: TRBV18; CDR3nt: TGTGCCAGCTCACTATCGTCGGGAACGCAGTATTTT; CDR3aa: CASSLSSGTQYF
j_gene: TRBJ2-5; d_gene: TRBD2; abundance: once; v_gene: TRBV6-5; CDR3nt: TGTGCCACCCCGGGACTAGCGGGAGAGACCCAGTACTTC; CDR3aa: CATPGLAGETQYF
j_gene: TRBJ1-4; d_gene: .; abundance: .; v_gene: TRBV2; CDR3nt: TGTGCCAGAAGGGCTTGGGGAGAAAAACTGTTTTTT; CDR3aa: CARRAWGEKLFF
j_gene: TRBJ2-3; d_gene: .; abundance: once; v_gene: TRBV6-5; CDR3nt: TGTGCCAGCAGTTACTCTCCTAGTCCCGGCACAGATACGCAGTATTTT; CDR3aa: CASSYSPSPGTDTQYF
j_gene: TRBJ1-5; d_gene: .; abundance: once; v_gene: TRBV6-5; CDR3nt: TGTGCCAGCAGTCCCCAGACAGGTAGCAATCAGCCCCAGCATTTT; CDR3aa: CASSPQTGSNQPQHF
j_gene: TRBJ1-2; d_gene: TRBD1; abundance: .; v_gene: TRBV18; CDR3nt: TGTGCCAGCTCACCTCTGATGGGACAGAACTATGGCTACACCTTC; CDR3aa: CASSPLMGQNYGYTF
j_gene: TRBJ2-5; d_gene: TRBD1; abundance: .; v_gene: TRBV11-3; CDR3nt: TGTACCAGCAGCATTGGACAGGGGAGAGAGACCCAGTACTTC; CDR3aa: CTSSIGQGRETQYF
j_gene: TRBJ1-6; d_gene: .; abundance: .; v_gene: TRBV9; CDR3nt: TGTGCCAGCAGCGGCCGGGACGGAAATTCACCCCTCCACTTT; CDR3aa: CASSGRDGNSPLHF
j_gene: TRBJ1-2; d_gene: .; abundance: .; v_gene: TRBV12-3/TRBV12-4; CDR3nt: TGTGCCAGCAGCTTACAGAGCTATGGCTACACCTTC; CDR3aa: CASSLQSYGYTF
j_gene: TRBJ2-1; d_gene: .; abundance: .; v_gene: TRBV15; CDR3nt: TGTGCCACCAGCAAGTCCGGTCGGGGCGACGAGCAGTTCTTC; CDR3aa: CATSKSGRGDEQFF
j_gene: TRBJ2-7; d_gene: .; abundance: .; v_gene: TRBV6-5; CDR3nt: TGTGCCAGCAAGACATCGAGCTCCTACGAGCAGTACTTC; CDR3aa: CASKTSSSYEQYF
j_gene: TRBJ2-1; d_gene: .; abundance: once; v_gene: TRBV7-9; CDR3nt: TGTGCCAGCAGCTTACGGCTGTACTCCTACAATGAGCAGTTCTTC; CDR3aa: CASSLRLYSYNEQFF
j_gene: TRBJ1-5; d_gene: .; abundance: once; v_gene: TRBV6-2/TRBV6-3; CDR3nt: TGTGCCAGCAGTTACAGGCTCCCAGGGAATCAGCCCCAGCATTTT; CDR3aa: CASSYRLPGNQPQHF
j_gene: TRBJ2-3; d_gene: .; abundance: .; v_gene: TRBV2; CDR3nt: TGTGCCAGCAGTGGCCACATCCGAGCAGATACGCAGTATTTT; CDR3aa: CASSGHIRADTQYF
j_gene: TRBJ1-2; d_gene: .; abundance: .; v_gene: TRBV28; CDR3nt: TGTGCCAGCAGTGACAGAACCTCAGGTGGCTACACCTTC; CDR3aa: CASSDRTSGGYTF
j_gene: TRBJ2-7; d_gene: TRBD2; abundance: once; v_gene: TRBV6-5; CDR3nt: TGTGCCAGCAGTTACTCTTACCTAGCGGGAAGCTACGAGCAGTACTTC; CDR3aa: CASSYSYLAGSYEQYF
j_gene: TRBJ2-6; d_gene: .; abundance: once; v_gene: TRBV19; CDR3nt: TGTGCCAGTAGACTACAGGGCTCTGGGGCCAACGTCCTGACTTTC; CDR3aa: CASRLQGSGANVLTF
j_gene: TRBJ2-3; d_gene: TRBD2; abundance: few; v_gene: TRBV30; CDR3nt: TGTGCCTCACAGGCCAGGGAGGGCCTCGATACGCAGTATTTT; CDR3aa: CASQAREGLDTQYF
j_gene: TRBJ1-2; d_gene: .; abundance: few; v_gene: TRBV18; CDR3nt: TGTGCCAGCTCACCCGGACGGGCCGCCTATGGCTACACCTTC; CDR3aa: CASSPGRAAYGYTF
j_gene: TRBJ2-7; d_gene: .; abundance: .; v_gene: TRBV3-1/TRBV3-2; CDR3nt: TGTGCCAGCAGCCCTATTAGCGGTCTCTCCTACGAGCAGTACTTC; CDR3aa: CASSPISGLSYEQYF
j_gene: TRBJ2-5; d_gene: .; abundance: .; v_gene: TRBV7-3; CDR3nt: TGTGCCAGCAGCTTACAATCGGCTAGCACAGAGACCCAGTACTTC; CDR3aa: CASSLQSASTETQYF
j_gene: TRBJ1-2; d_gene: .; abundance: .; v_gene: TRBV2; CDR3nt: TGTGCCAGCAGTCGGGGGCAGGGCTATGGCTACACCTTC; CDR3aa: CASSRGQGYGYTF
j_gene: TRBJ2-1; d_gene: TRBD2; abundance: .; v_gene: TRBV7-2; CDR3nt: TGTGCCAGCAGCTACCACGCGGGGCTAGCGGGTTACAATGAGCAGTTCTTC; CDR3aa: CASSYHAGLAGYNEQFF
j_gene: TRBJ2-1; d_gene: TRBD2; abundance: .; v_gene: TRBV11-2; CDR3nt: TGTGCCAGCAGTCCACCATATTCGGGGGAGGGAAGGTACAATGAGCAGTTCTTC; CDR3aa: CASSPPYSGEGRYNEQFF
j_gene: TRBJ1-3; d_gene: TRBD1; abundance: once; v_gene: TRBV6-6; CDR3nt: TGTGCCAGCAGCCGGACTCCCGGGACAGGGGGCCCCCTGGGCTCTGGAAACACCATATATTTT; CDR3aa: CASSRTPGTGGPLGSGNTIYF
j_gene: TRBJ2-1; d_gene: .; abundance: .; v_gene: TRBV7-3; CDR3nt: TGTGCCAGCAGCCCGGCCGACAATGAGCAGTTCTTC; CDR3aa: CASSPADNEQFF
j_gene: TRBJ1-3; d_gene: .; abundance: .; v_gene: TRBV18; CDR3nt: TGTGCCAGCTCCCCCCGGCAGTTGGCTAAAAATGGAAACACCATATATTTT; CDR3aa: CASSPRQLAKNGNTIYF
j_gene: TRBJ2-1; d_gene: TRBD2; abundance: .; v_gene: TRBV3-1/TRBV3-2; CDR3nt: TGTGCCAGCAGCCGGACTAGCGGACCTCCCGGGGATGAGCAGTTCTTC; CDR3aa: CASSRTSGPPGDEQFF
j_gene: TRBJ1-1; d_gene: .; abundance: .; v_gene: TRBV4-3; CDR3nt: TGCGCCAGCAGCCATGAAGTTGGCACTGAAGCTTTCTTT; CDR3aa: CASSHEVGTEAFF
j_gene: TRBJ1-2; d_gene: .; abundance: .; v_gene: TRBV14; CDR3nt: TGTGCCAGCAGCCCTCAGTGGTACAGGATCTATGGCTACACCTTC; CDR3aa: CASSPQWYRIYGYTF
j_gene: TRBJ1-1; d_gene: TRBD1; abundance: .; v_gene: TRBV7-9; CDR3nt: TGTGCCAGCAGCTTAATGGACAGGGACACTGAAGCTTTCTTT; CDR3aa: CASSLMDRDTEAFF
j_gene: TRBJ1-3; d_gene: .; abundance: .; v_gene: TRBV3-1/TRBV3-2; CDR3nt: TGTGCCAGCAGCCAATTTGGCTCTGGAAACACCATATATTTT; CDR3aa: CASSQFGSGNTIYF
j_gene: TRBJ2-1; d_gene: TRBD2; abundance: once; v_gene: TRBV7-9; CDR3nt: TGTGCCAGCAGCCGCGGGACTAGCGGGAGGAATGAGCAGTTCTTC; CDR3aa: CASSRGTSGRNEQFF
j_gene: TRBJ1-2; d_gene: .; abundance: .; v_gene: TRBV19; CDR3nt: TGTGCCAGTAGTATAGTAAACACTAACTATGGCTACACCTTC; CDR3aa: CASSIVNTNYGYTF
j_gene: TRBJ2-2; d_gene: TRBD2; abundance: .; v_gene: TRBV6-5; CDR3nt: TGTGCCAGCAGTTGGACTAGCGGAGACACCGGGGAGCTGTTTTTT; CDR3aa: CASSWTSGDTGELFF
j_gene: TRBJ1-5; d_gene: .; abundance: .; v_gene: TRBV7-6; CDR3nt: TGTGCCAGCAGCTTAGGCTACAATAGCAATCAGCCCCAGCATTTT; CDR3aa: CASSLGYNSNQPQHF
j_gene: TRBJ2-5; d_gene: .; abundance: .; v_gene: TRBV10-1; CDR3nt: TGCGCCAGCAGTGACGGGAGTCAAGAGACCCAGTACTTC; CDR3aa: CASSDGSQETQYF
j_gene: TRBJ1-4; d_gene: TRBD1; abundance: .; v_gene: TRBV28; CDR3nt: TGTGCCAGCAGTCCTCCCACAGGGGAGGGGGAAAAACTGTTTTTT; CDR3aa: CASSPPTGEGEKLFF
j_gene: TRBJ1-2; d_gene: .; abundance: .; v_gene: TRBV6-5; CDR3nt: TGTGCCACGAACCGGGAGAACTATGGTGGCTACACCTTC; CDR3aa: CATNRENYGGYTF
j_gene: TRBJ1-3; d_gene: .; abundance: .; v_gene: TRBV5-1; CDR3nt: TGCGCCAGCAGAGGGCAGGGACACTCTGGAAACACCATATATTTT; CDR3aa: CASRGQGHSGNTIYF
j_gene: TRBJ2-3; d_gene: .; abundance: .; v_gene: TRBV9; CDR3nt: TGTGCCAGCAGCGTACTATCTGGACAGACTGGAGTAATCACAGATACGCAGTATTTT; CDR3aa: CASSVLSGQTGVITDTQYF
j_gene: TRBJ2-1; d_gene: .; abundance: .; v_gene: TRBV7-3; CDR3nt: TGTGCCAGCAGCTCCCGGGTCAACAATGAGCAGTTCTTC; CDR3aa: CASSSRVNNEQFF
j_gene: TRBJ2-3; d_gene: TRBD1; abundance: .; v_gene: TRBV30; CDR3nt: TGTGCCTGGAGTCGACAGGGTTTCACAGATACGCAGTATTTT; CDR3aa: CAWSRQGFTDTQYF
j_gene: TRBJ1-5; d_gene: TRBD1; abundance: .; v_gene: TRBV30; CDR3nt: TGTGCCTGGAGGGCCGGGACAGGCTATAGCAATCAGCCCCAGCATTTT; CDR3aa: CAWRAGTGYSNQPQHF
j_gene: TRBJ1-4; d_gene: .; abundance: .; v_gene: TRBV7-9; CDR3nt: TGTGCCAGCAGCCCTCCCGGGGGCTACGGTGAAAAACTGTTTTTT; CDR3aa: CASSPPGGYGEKLFF
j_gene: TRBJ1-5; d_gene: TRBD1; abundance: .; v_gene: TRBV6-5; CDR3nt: TGTGCCACCCAATTCGACAGGGGACGTCAGCCCCAGCATTTT; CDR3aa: CATQFDRGRQPQHF
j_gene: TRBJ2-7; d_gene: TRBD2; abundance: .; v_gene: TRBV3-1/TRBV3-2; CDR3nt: TGTGCCAGCAGCCACTGGCGGGAGACCTACGAGCAGTACTTC; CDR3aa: CASSHWRETYEQYF
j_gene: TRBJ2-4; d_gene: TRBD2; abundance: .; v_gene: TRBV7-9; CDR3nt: TGTGCCAGCAGCTTAGCGACTAGCGTAGACATTCAGTACTTC; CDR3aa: CASSLATSVDIQYF
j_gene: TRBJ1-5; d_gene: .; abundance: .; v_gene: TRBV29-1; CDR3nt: TGCAGCGTTGTGGGGGGGATGAATCAGCCCCAGCATTTT; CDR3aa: CSVVGGMNQPQHF
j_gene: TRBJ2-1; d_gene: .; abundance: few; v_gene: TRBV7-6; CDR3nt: TGTGCCAGCAGCTTAGAAGACAACTCCTACAATGAGCAGTTCTTC; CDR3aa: CASSLEDNSYNEQFF
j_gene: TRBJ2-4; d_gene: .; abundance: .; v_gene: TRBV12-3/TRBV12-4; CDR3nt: TGTGCCAGCAGTTTATACAGCAAAAACATTCAGTACTTC; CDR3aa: CASSLYSKNIQYF